This record looks at one T cell receptor (beta chain) sequence and its context. Profiled with immunoSEQ multiplex PCR; TCRdb holds only in-frame clones, not every one. This sample has approximately 2,300,000 clones; less than 95% occur once, and the top ten carry 0.3% to 0.4%. The CDR3 covers 14 residues. The germline V and J ends were trimmed by 5 bases and 2 bases, with 12 bases remaining between them. Germline CDR1 SGHTA, CDR2 FQGNSA. The sample belongs to a study of shared clonotypes between healthy human individuals. The clonotype was recovered from a man younger than 35 in good health. Some clones in this sample may be carry-over from other donors' samples. The sample consisted of naive CD4+ T cells from PBMCs. Subset described: CD45RA+ positively selected. The chain joins TRBV7-2 to TRBJ2-5; D gene ambiguous. CDR3 DNA: TGTGCCAGCAGCACCCGACGGAGTCAAGAGACCCAGTACTTC. It yields the protein CASSTRRSQETQYF.